This passage covers 4 T cell receptor beta chains from one sample sequenced in a study of blood T cell repertoires in COVID-19 (TCRdb year 2020). Receptor libraries were prepared by the immunoSEQ multiplex PCR assay. TCRdb re-hosts the immuneACCESS table, in-frame sequences only. Its copies lack some clones; in the studies checked, an unresolved V gene accounts for under half of them, and the cause for the rest is not known. The sample has 250,000 to 350,000 clones on record, 84% of them singletons. The ten largest make up more than 1.2% of the sample. The specimen was peripheral blood. All receptors come from a human donor with COVID-19, enrolled during active disease. The donor label of this sample is uncertain.

This clone showed up just once. V gene TRBV28 combines with J gene TRBJ1-4; 8 bases are shared with TRBD1. There are 16 residues in the CDR3. Per germline, CDR1 MDHEN and CDR2 SYDVKM. The junction had 10 bases not matched to a gene; V was cut back by 3 bases and J by 7 bases. CDR3 in DNA: TGTGCCAGCAGTTTGGCCAGGGGGCTGCTGGGTGAAAAACTGTTTTTT. This codes for CASSLARGLLGEKLFF.

V usage is TRBV19 and J usage is TRBJ2-1; 15 bases match TRBD2. This CDR3 is built from 17 residues. V lost 5 bases and J lost 11; bases outside the gene matches: 13. Germline V gene data show CDR1 as LNHDA and CDR2 as SQIVND (reference sequence). CDR3 sequence: CASSVGLAGGFMRKQFF. The CDR3 DNA sequence: TGTGCCAGTAGTGTTGGACTAGCGGGAGGGTTTATGAGGAAGCAGTTCTTC.

The chain has TRBV20-1 and TRBJ2-1; 7 nucleotides align to TRBD2. J lost 4 bases, V lost 3 bases, and 6 bases had no gene match. The CDR3 covers 14 residues. The germline V gene encodes CDR1 DFQATT and CDR2 SNEGSKA (reference sequence). The CDR3, as DNA: TGCAGTGCTAGTGTAGCGGGCGCTTACAATGAGCAGTTCTTC. Its translation is CSASVAGAYNEQFF.

The chain carries TRBV9 and TRBJ1-1, with D perhaps matching TRBD1 (5 bases). Per germline, CDR1 SGDLS and CDR2 YYNGEE. Deletions cut 0 bases from V and 0 bases from J, with 12 bases between. The CDR3 sequence is 16 residues long. CDR3 amino acids: CASSVEQDSMNTEAFF. The CDR3 bases are TGTGCCAGCAGCGTAGAACAGGATTCGATGAACACTGAAGCTTTCTTT.